The 30 T cell receptor beta chains listed next were all sequenced from one sample in a study of T-cell memory formation after mild COVID-19 (dated by TCRdb to about 2021). The protocol used for the library was 5' RACE. Instrument used: Illumina NovaSeq 6000. In TCRdb, the public reads were trimmed at Q25 with fastp and aligned with MiXCR, with productive beta chains retained. Under each unique CDR3 protein, matching rows form one entry showing the most common genes and DNA. For this sample there are around 400,000 distinct CDR3 sequences; 20% to 25% appear just once. Roughly 9.7% of the sample is held by the ten biggest clonotypes. Material for sequencing was PBMCs or a T cell subset sorted from them (not recorded which). The receptor source for this set is an adult woman who had mild COVID-19 (a few samples of this study predate the infection). The sample titles of this study are shuffled in the database, so cell type and time point are left out; the donor was told from shared clones.

This clonotype was counted a few times. The chain is built from TRBV7-2 and TRBJ2-2, with D perhaps TRBD1 or TRBD2 (5 bases each). Germline V gene data show CDR1 as SGHTA and CDR2 as FQGNSA. The CDR3 contains 14 residues. Trimming left V 6 bases short and J 3 bases short, with 11 bases between. This chain's CDR3 is CASSLQGDTGELFF. For the CDR3, the DNA is TGTGCCAGCAGTCTCCAGGGAGACACCGGGGAGCTGTTTTTT.

This clonotype was counted only a few times. The chain recombines TRBV7-3 with TRBJ2-3; D remains unclear. The CDR3 covers 13 residues. Trimming removed 5 bases at V and 3 bases at J, with 9 bases between. The germline V gene encodes CDR1 SGHTA and CDR2 FQGTGA. This CDR3 is CASSTTWTDTQYF. The CDR3 region has the DNA TGTGCCAGCAGCACTACCTGGACAGATACGCAGTATTTT. Variable domain in full (rest from reference TRBV7-3 and TRBJ2-3): GAGVSQTPSNKVTEKGKYVELRCDPISGHTALYWYRQSLGQGPEFLIYFQGTGAADDSGLPNDRFFAVRPEGSVSTLKIQRTERGDSAVYLCASSTTWTDTQYFGPGTRLTVL.

The gene calls are TRBV12-3 or TRBV12-4 and TRBJ2-1; 8 positions match TRBD1. This CDR3 is 14 amino acids long. With V trimmed by 7 bases and J by 8 bases, 10 bases remained unmatched. In nucleotides, the CDR3 is TGTGCCAGCATCTTGACAGGGGTGCCCCATGAGCAGTTCTTC. Translation: CASILTGVPHEQFF.

The rearrangement uses TRBV4-1 and TRBJ1-1; D gene ambiguous. V lost 4 bases, J lost 3 bases, and 12 bases lay in between. This CDR3 region has 14 residues. CDR1 and CDR2 from the germline V gene are MGHRA and YSYEKL. CDR3 in amino acids: CASSPPGRYTEAFF. The DNA of the CDR3 is TGCGCCAGCAGCCCCCCGGGCCGGTACACTGAAGCTTTCTTT.

This clonotype was seen a handful of times. This chain uses TRBV7-8 with TRBJ2-3; a weak D match, TRBD1 (6 bases). Trimming pared 5 bases from V and 4 bases from J, leaving 16 bases between. This CDR3 region has 15 residues. The V gene's germline CDR1 is SGHVS and CDR2 FQNEAQ. CDR3 nucleotides: TGTGCCAGCAGCCTCCAAAGGACAGTCGCAGATACGCAGTATTTT. Amino acids: CASSLQRTVADTQYF.

V and J are TRBV20-1 and TRBJ1-1, with a possible D match to TRBD1 (5 bases). The V end was cut by 3 bases, the J end by 4 bases, with 12 bases between. The CDR3 runs to 13 residues. Germline V gene sequence: CDR1 DFQATT, CDR2 SNEGSKA (reference sequence). CDR3 sequence reads: CSARGRRVTEAFF. DNA of the CDR3: TGCAGTGCTAGGGGGCGCAGGGTCACTGAAGCTTTCTTT.

Only a few counts were recorded for this clonotype. The CDR3: CASSKHRVTSGTYEQYF. The CDR3 DNA is TGTGCCAGCAGCAAGCACAGGGTGACTAGCGGGACCTACGAGCAGTACTTC. V gene TRBV7-8 combines with J gene TRBJ2-7; 11 bases are a match to TRBD2. The trim removed 5 bases at V and 2 bases at J, leaving 11 bases unmatched. CDR3 size: 17 residues. The V gene's germline CDR1 is SGHVS and CDR2 FQNEAQ.

This clonotype was detected a few times. J is TRBJ1-5 and V is TRBV10-3; 10 bases agree with TRBD1. J was trimmed by 4 bases and V by 4 bases; bases with no gene match: 1. CDR1 is ENHRY, CDR2 SYGVKD, per germline. CDR3 length: 14 residues. DNA of the CDR3: TGTGCCATCAGTGGGACAGGGGGTAATCAGCCCCAGCATTTT. It encodes CAISGTGGNQPQHF.

The V call is TRBV2, the J call TRBJ2-1, with 10 bases matching TRBD2. V lost 4 bases to trimming and J lost 5 bases; unmatched junction nucleotides: 14. The CDR3 length is 18 residues. Germline V gene sequence: CDR1 SNHLY, CDR2 FYNNEI. CDR3 region: CASSGLLAGGFRDNEQFF. Here the CDR3 DNA reads TGTGCCAGCAGTGGGTTGTTAGCGGGGGGATTTAGGGACAATGAGCAGTTCTTC.

This clonotype was detected only a few times. The genes are TRBV6-6 and TRBJ2-1; perhaps TRBD2 as D (7 bases). The germline CDR1 and CDR2 sequences are MNHNY and SVGAGI (reference sequence). The V end was cut by 7 bases, the J end by 8 bases, with 18 bases between. The CDR3 has 14 residues. CDR3 sequence: CASKMGGPRDEQFF. The CDR3 coding sequence is TGTGCCAGCAAAATGGGGGGGCCGAGGGATGAGCAGTTCTTC.

A few counts support this clonotype. The chain joins TRBV7-2 to TRBJ1-1; D possibly corresponds to TRBD1 (6 bases). Trimming pared 5 bases from V and 0 bases from J, leaving 16 bases between. The germline V gene encodes CDR1 SGHTA and CDR2 FQGNSA. The CDR3 loop spans 16 amino acids. The CDR3 DNA reads as TGTGCCAGCAGCCCTGACAGGTCCCGCATGAACACTGAAGCTTTCTTT. As protein: CASSPDRSRMNTEAFF.

This clonotype has more than one count but fewer than ten. The chain employs TRBV12-5 and TRBJ2-3; 9 bases fit TRBD1. Germline V gene sequence: CDR1 LGHNT, CDR2 FRNRAP. The junction had 9 bases not matched to a gene; V was cut back by 1 base and J by 4 bases. The CDR3 has 17 amino acids. The CDR3 DNA is TGTGCTAGTGGTTTGGCCCCCCGGACAGGGGAGGCAGATACGCAGTATTTT. This encodes CASGLAPRTGEADTQYF.

This sequence joins TRBV28 and TRBJ2-7; 7 bases are shared with TRBD2. Germline lookup yields CDR1 MDHEN and CDR2 SYDVKM. This CDR3 is built from 14 residues. V gave up 5 bases and J gave up 2 bases; unmatched junction bases: 6. The CDR3 protein is CASSLTSPTYEQYF. In nucleotides, the CDR3 is TGTGCCAGCAGTCTGACTAGCCCTACCTACGAGCAGTACTTC.

The V gene is TRBV27, the J gene TRBJ1-2; possible D gene TRBD1, 6 bases. The ends were cut back, 2 bases at V and 0 bases at J, with 31 bases in the middle. This CDR3 contains 22 residues. In germline, CDR1 is MNHEY, CDR2 SMNVEV (reference sequence). The chain's CDR3 is CASSLSPPIDRTRGKANYGYTF. CDR3 DNA: TGTGCCAGCAGTTTAAGCCCTCCGATCGACCGGACCAGGGGCAAGGCTAACTATGGCTACACCTTC.

This clonotype has only a few counts. CDR3 nucleotide sequence: TGTGCCTGGAGGGGTGGGCGCGACTATGGCTACACCTTC. Amino acid sequence: CAWRGGRDYGYTF. The J gene is TRBJ1-2, the V gene TRBV30; D ambiguous. Trimming cost V 3 bases and J 3 bases, with 11 bases left between them. The germline V gene has CDR1 GTSNPN and CDR2 SVGIG (reference sequence). There are 13 residues in the CDR3.

There are a few counts of this clonotype. The chain carries TRBV12-3 or TRBV12-4 and TRBJ2-1; D possibly corresponds to TRBD1 (5 bases). Between the trimmed V and J ends, which lost 5 bases and 10 bases, there was a span of 15 bases. This CDR3 spans 13 amino acids. In DNA, the CDR3 is TGTGCCAGCAGTCCAGGGCCTGTCCGGGAGCAGTTCTTC. It encodes CASSPGPVREQFF.

This clonotype was seen ten or more times. The genes are TRBV29-1 and TRBJ2-1; D is undetermined. Germline V gene data show CDR1 as SQVTM and CDR2 as ANQGSEA. The CDR3 extends over 13 amino acids. Trimming shortened V by 1 base and J by 7 bases, and 11 bases separated the two germline ends. The CDR3 nucleotides are TGCAGCGTTGAAGTTCTTAATGGGAATGAGCAGTTCTTC. The encoded protein is CSVEVLNGNEQFF.

This clonotype was seen more than once but under ten times. The rearrangement uses TRBV5-1 and TRBJ2-3; D ambiguous. Per the germline V gene, CDR1 is SGHRS and CDR2 is YFSETQ. The CDR3 spans 15 residues. V lost 0 bases and J 2 bases, leaving 10 bases between the germline ends. The CDR3 coding sequence is TGCGCCAGCAGCTTGGCCTGGCTGCCCACAGATACGCAGTATTTT. Amino acid sequence: CASSLAWLPTDTQYF. The full variable domain, rest sourced from reference TRBV5-1 and TRBJ2-3, is KAGVTQTPRYLIKTRGQQVTLSCSPISGHRSVSWYQQTPGQGLQFLFEYFSETQRNKGNFPGRFSGRQFSNSRSEMNVSTLELGDSALYLCASSLAWLPTDTQYFGPGTRLTVL.

V usage is TRBV14 and J usage is TRBJ2-1; 10 positions agree with TRBD1. Germline V lookup: CDR1 SGHDN, CDR2 FVKESK. The CDR3 loop spans 16 amino acids. J lost 7 bases, V lost 4 bases, and 10 bases had no gene match. In DNA, the CDR3 is TGTGCCAGCAGCCCTAATCCGGGACAGGGGTCGAATGAGCAGTTCTTC. Translation gives CASSPNPGQGSNEQFF.

This clonotype was recorded a few times. V usage is TRBV19 and J usage is TRBJ2-1; a possible D gene is TRBD1 (7 bases). The CDR3 has 17 residues. Looked up from germline, CDR1 is LNHDA and CDR2 is SQIVND (reference sequence). V shed 5 bases and J shed 3 bases, with 20 bases lying between them. CDR3 residues: CASSPNPQGRFYNEQFF. The CDR3 DNA reads as TGTGCCAGTAGTCCCAACCCACAGGGGAGGTTCTACAATGAGCAGTTCTTC.

This clonotype came up a few times. The gene calls are TRBV20-1 and TRBJ2-7; 10 bases are a match to TRBD2. Germline loops: CDR1 DFQATT, CDR2 SNEGSKA (reference sequence). CDR3 length: 13 amino acids. J lost 4 bases, V lost 4 bases, and 4 bases had no gene match. The CDR3 DNA is TGCAGTGCTAACCAGCGGGAGGGGTACGAGCAGTACTTC. Residues: CSANQREGYEQYF.

This clonotype has more than one count but fewer than ten. V is TRBV20-1 and J is TRBJ2-7; D uncertain. Trimming took 3 bases from V and 0 from J, leaving 12 bases between them. The CDR3 consists of 14 residues. CDR1 DFQATT and CDR2 SNEGSKA come from the germline V gene (reference sequence). In nucleotides, the CDR3 is TGCAGTGCTAGGGGCCCCACGGGCTCCTACGAGCAGTACTTC. As protein: CSARGPTGSYEQYF.

The chain employs TRBV12-3 or TRBV12-4 and TRBJ2-7; 11 bases agree with TRBD2. V trimming: 6 bases; J trimming: 7 bases; junction bases outside the gene matches: 8. The CDR3 is made up of 14 amino acids. The CDR3 DNA follows: TGTGCCAGCAGCTTTAGCGGGGGGGCTCGGGAGCAGTACTTC. It specifies CASSFSGGAREQYF.

Only a few counts were recorded for this clonotype. The chain couples TRBV7-3 to TRBJ2-7; 9 nucleotides align to TRBD2. V shed 5 bases, J shed 2 bases, and the junction held 10 bases outside the gene matches. The CDR3 is made up of 16 amino acids. Germline V CDR1 and CDR2: SGHTA, FQGTGA. CDR3 DNA sequence: TGTGCCAGCAGCCAAAGTAGCGGGAGAGTTCCCTACGAGCAGTACTTC. Translation: CASSQSSGRVPYEQYF. The whole variable domain, filled in from reference TRBV7-3 and TRBJ2-7, reads GAGVSQTPSNKVTEKGKYVELRCDPISGHTALYWYRQSLGQGPEFLIYFQGTGAADDSGLPNDRFFAVRPEGSVSTLKIQRTERGDSAVYLCASSQSSGRVPYEQYFGPGTRLTVT.

This clonotype was detected a few times. The gene calls are TRBV7-9 and TRBJ2-5; 10 bases are a match to TRBD1. The CDR3 contains 15 residues. From germline, CDR1 is SEHNR and CDR2 FQNEAQ (reference sequence). V lost 6 bases, J lost 2 bases, and 6 bases stayed unmatched. In nucleotides, the CDR3 is TGTGCCAGCAGATCGGACAGGGGGGTTCAAGAGACCCAGTACTTC. Translation gives CASRSDRGVQETQYF.

The rearrangement joins TRBV10-3 to TRBJ2-7, with D perhaps TRBD1 (6 bases). Trimming took 8 bases from V and 3 from J, leaving 11 bases between them. This CDR3 is 12 amino acids long. Germline V gives CDR1 ENHRY, CDR2 SYGVKD. This CDR3 reads CAIGGTIYEQYF. The CDR3 nucleotides read TGTGCCATCGGGGGCACTATCTACGAGCAGTACTTC.

The rearrangement uses TRBV25-1 and TRBJ1-1; a possible D gene is TRBD1 (6 bases). Trimming stripped 3 bases from V and 8 bases from J, with 19 bases between. The CDR3 length is 15 residues. CDR1 and CDR2 from the germline V gene are MGHDK and SYGVNS. DNA of the CDR3: TGTGCCAGCAGTGAGTCCGGGGGCCTACACTTCGAAGCTTTCTTT. This translates into CASSESGGLHFEAFF.

There are a few counts of this clonotype. CDR3 nucleotide sequence: TGTGCCAGCAGTCAGGGGAGCACAGATACGCAGTATTTT. As protein: CASSQGSTDTQYF. V is TRBV12-3 or TRBV12-4 and J is TRBJ2-3; maybe TRBD1 (6 bases). Trimming took 5 bases from V and 0 from J, leaving 6 bases between them. CDR3 length: 13 residues.

The gene calls are TRBV7-2 and TRBJ2-1; perhaps TRBD1 as D (5 bases). Trimming shortened V by 1 base and J by 10 bases, and 11 bases separated the two germline ends. From germline, CDR1 is SGHTA and CDR2 FQGNSA. The CDR3 runs 13 residues. CDR3 sequence reads: CASSLVVQGEQFF. CDR3 bases: TGTGCCAGCAGCTTAGTAGTTCAGGGCGAGCAGTTCTTC. The whole variable domain, filled in from reference TRBV7-2 and TRBJ2-1, reads GAGVSQSPSNKVTEKGKDVELRCDPISGHTALYWYRQSLGQGLEFLIYFQGNSAPDKSGLPSDRFSAERTGGSVSTLTIQRTQQEDSAVYLCASSLVVQGEQFFGPGTRLTVL.

This clonotype was found a few times. The chain has TRBV5-4 and TRBJ2-7; 11 positions agree with TRBD2. This CDR3 has 17 amino acids. Germline-derived CDR1 and CDR2 are SGHNT and YYREEE (reference sequence). Trimming at V came to 0 bases and at J to 0 bases, leaving 5 bases not matched to a gene. DNA of the CDR3: TGTGCCAGCAGCTTGGGACTAGCGGGAAAACCCTCCTACGAGCAGTACTTC. Translating it yields CASSLGLAGKPSYEQYF.